The 29 T cell receptor beta chains presented below share a single source sample, sequenced in a study of blood T cell repertoires in COVID-19 (dated by TCRdb to the early 2020s). Receptors were amplified or captured by the immunoSEQ multiplex PCR assay. In TCRdb, the immuneACCESS table is reduced to in-frame sequences with V and J assigned. These tables do not hold every clone; where another copy was compared, an unresolved V gene accounts for under half, and the others remain unexplained. For this sample the table gives some 77,000 clones, of which roughly 83% were detected only once. The ten largest make up approximately 28% of the sample. The source material was peripheral blood. The receptors were sampled from a man aged 65-85 years with acute or convalescent COVID-19.

The rearrangement links TRBV18 to TRBJ1-2, with 7 positions matching TRBD1. This CDR3 region has 15 residues. V was pared by 3 bases and J by 0 bases, with 4 bases of the junction left unmatched. Germline V gives CDR1 KGHSH, CDR2 LQKENI. In nucleotides, the CDR3 is TGTGCCAGCTCACCCCGACAGGGAGCTAACTATGGCTACACCTTC. Translated, it gives CASSPRQGANYGYTF.

The CDR3 sequence is CASRGETSGMKDEQFF. CDR3 DNA: TGTGCCAGTAGAGGGGAAACTAGCGGGATGAAGGATGAGCAGTTCTTC. V gene TRBV19 combines with J gene TRBJ2-1, with TRBD2 identical over 10 bases. V shed 6 bases, J shed 8 bases, and the junction held 13 bases outside the gene matches. Germline CDR1 is LNHDA and CDR2 is SQIVND (reference sequence). This CDR3 spans 16 amino acids.

This sequence joins TRBV11-3 and TRBJ2-3; perhaps TRBD2 as D (6 bases). There are 15 residues in the CDR3. The V end lost 4 bases, the J end lost 6 bases, and 17 bases lay between the germline ends. Germline CDR1 is SGHNT and CDR2 is YENEEA. In DNA, the CDR3 is TGTGCCAGCAGCTCTGGGACTGAGGTTATCGATACGCAGTATTTT. Translating it yields CASSSGTEVIDTQYF.

This chain uses TRBV6-1 with TRBJ2-3; TRBD1 matches at 9 bases. The CDR3 sequence is 15 residues long. The junction had 5 bases not matched to a gene; V was cut back by 2 bases and J by 5 bases. Germline V gene data show CDR1 as MNHNS and CDR2 as SASEGT. The CDR3 sequence: CASSEPGQGVDTQYF. The CDR3 DNA reads TGTGCCAGCAGTGAACCGGGACAGGGTGTAGATACGCAGTATTTT.

This chain uses TRBV19 with TRBJ2-1; a weak D match, TRBD2 (5 bases). Germline values: CDR1 LNHDA, CDR2 SQIVND (reference sequence). The CDR3 length is 13 residues. V lost 5 bases, J lost 7 bases, and 12 bases lay in between. The CDR3 bases are TGTGCCAGTAGTCTCCTCCCGGGGAATGAGCAGTTCTTC. It yields the protein CASSLLPGNEQFF.

This clone was recorded a few times. The rearrangement links TRBV5-1 to TRBJ2-3; 9 bases match TRBD2. This CDR3 has 15 residues. Germline V gene lookup returns CDR1 SGHRS and CDR2 YFSETQ. V dropped 0 bases and J dropped 4; count of bases not matched to a gene: 3. The CDR3 nucleotides read TGCGCCAGCAGCTTGGTTGCTAGCGGGGCAGATACGCAGTATTTT. Encoded protein: CASSLVASGADTQYF.

V and J are TRBV6-1 and TRBJ1-2; the D gene is possibly TRBD1 (6 bases). Germline-derived CDR1 and CDR2 are MNHNS and SASEGT. The V end lost 1 base, the J end lost 8 bases, and 11 bases lay between the germline ends. This CDR3 is built from 13 residues. The CDR3 region is CASSEVQGAGYTF. The CDR3 nucleotides are TGTGCCAGCAGTGAAGTACAGGGTGCCGGCTACACCTTC.

The CDR3 protein is CASSMGQGRGYEQYF. The CDR3 coding sequence is TGTGCCAGTAGTATGGGCCAGGGGCGAGGCTACGAGCAGTACTTC. The chain has TRBV19 and TRBJ2-7, with D possibly TRBD1 on 6 matching bases. V lost 3 bases and J 3 bases, leaving 15 bases between the germline ends. This CDR3 is built from 15 residues. Germline loops: CDR1 LNHDA, CDR2 SQIVND (reference sequence).

The chain carries TRBV2 and TRBJ1-1, with no clear D. Germline CDR1 is SNHLY and CDR2 is FYNNEI. This CDR3 comprises 14 residues. The V gene lost 7 bases and the J gene lost 1 base, with 13 bases spanning the gap. The CDR3 coding sequence is TGTGCCAGCAAAGGTGGACTACCGAACACTGAAGCTTTCTTT. Translated, it gives CASKGGLPNTEAFF. The variable domain in full, completed from reference TRBV2 and TRBJ1-1, reads EPEVTQTPSHQVTQMGQEVILRCVPISNHLYFYWYRQILGQKVEFLVSFYNNEISEKSEIFDDQFSVERPDGSNFTLKIRSTKLEDSAMYFCASKGGLPNTEAFFGQGTRLTVV.

V gene TRBV5-1 combines with J gene TRBJ2-7; D not certain. In germline, CDR1 is SGHRS, CDR2 YFSETQ. The V end lost 0 bases, the J end lost 3 bases, and 4 bases lay between the germline ends. The CDR3 spans 12 residues. CDR3 nucleotide sequence: TGCGCCAGCAGCTTGGACTACTACGAGCAGTACTTC. Translating gives CASSLDYYEQYF.

The gene calls are TRBV18 and TRBJ1-1; D gene ambiguous. Germline V gene sequence: CDR1 KGHSH, CDR2 LQKENI. V was cut by 7 bases and J by 0 bases, with 12 bases left in between. The CDR3 consists of 14 residues. In DNA, the CDR3 is TGTGCCAGCTACCCGGGAGGTATGAACACTGAAGCTTTCTTT. This translates into CASYPGGMNTEAFF.

The genes are TRBV18 and TRBJ2-7; D remains ambiguous. Germline CDR1 KGHSH, CDR2 LQKENI. The CDR3 consists of 12 residues. Trimming took 2 bases from V and 5 from J, leaving 7 bases between them. The CDR3 loop is CASSPGPDEQYF. As DNA, the CDR3 is TGTGCCAGCTCACCAGGGCCTGACGAGCAGTACTTC. Together with reference TRBV18 and TRBJ2-7, the CDR3 gives the full variable domain: NAGVMQNPRHLVRRRGQEARLRCSPMKGHSHVYWYRQLPEEGLKFMVYLQKENIIDESGMPKERFSAEFPKEGPSILRIQQVVRGDSAAYFCASSPGPDEQYFGPGTRLTVT.

The chain employs TRBV2 and TRBJ1-4, with D uncertain. Trimming took 7 bases from V and 2 from J, leaving 11 bases between them. Germline CDR1 reads SNHLY; CDR2 reads FYNNEI. There are 14 residues in the CDR3. The CDR3 DNA reads TGTGCCAGCAAAGGAGGTATTACTAATGAAAAACTGTTTTTT. It specifies CASKGGITNEKLFF. The full variable domain, with the rest looked up from reference TRBV2 and TRBJ1-4, is EPEVTQTPSHQVTQMGQEVILRCVPISNHLYFYWYRQILGQKVEFLVSFYNNEISEKSEIFDDQFSVERPDGSNFTLKIRSTKLEDSAMYFCASKGGITNEKLFFGSGTQLSVL.

The genes are TRBV5-1 and TRBJ1-2, with 8 nucleotides matching TRBD1. Trimming took 7 bases from V and 6 from J; bases not matched to a gene: 11. The germline V gene encodes CDR1 SGHRS and CDR2 YFSETQ. CDR3 size: 14 residues. CDR3 in DNA: TGCGCCAGCGGAACAAGTCAGGGGGCTGATGGCTACACCTTC. Protein: CASGTSQGADGYTF.

This sequence joins TRBV11-3 and TRBJ1-1; the D gene is possibly TRBD1 (5 bases). The CDR3 consists of 13 residues. The V and J ends lost 4 bases and 2 bases respectively, with 8 bases between them. Germline-derived CDR1 and CDR2 are SGHNT and YENEEA. CDR3 amino acids: CASSSDSNTEAFF. CDR3 DNA sequence: TGTGCCAGCAGCTCAGACAGTAACACTGAAGCTTTCTTT.

The chain combines TRBV2 with TRBJ2-5; maybe TRBD1 (5 bases). V was pared by 8 bases and J by 2 bases, with 15 bases between. The CDR3 spans 14 residues. Germline V gene sequence: CDR1 SNHLY, CDR2 FYNNEI. CDR3 protein: CASARLTVQETQYF. In nucleotides, the CDR3 is TGTGCCAGCGCCCGGTTGACAGTTCAAGAGACCCAGTACTTC.

The table lists this clone with a count of one. The rearrangement joins TRBV28 to TRBJ2-1; TRBD2 might be the D (6 bases). CDR1 MDHEN and CDR2 SYDVKM come from the germline V gene. V lost 7 bases, J lost 2 bases, and 12 bases lay in between. This CDR3 has 14 amino acids. The CDR3 bases are TGTGCCAGCAAGGGGTCGGGGGCCTACAATGAGCAGTTCTTC. As protein: CASKGSGAYNEQFF.

The V call is TRBV7-9, the J call TRBJ1-5; D is perhaps TRBD1 (5 bases). The germline V gene encodes CDR1 SEHNR and CDR2 FQNEAQ (reference sequence). Trimming removed 3 bases from V and 5 bases from J, with 14 bases in between. The CDR3 covers 15 residues. CDR3 in amino acids: CASSLGMAGDQPQHF. The DNA of the CDR3 is TGTGCCAGCAGCTTGGGGATGGCGGGGGATCAGCCCCAGCATTTT.

This chain joins TRBV2 and TRBJ2-4, with 16 nucleotides matching TRBD2. V lost 4 bases, J lost 6 bases, and 9 bases stayed unmatched. The CDR3 loop spans 18 amino acids. In germline, CDR1 is SNHLY, CDR2 FYNNEI. CDR3 loop: CASSVGTSGRAKGNIQYF. For the CDR3, the DNA is TGTGCCAGCAGTGTGGGGACTAGCGGGAGGGCGAAGGGAAACATTCAGTACTTC.

This clone was observed at least ten times. The chain is built from TRBV7-9 and TRBJ2-7; D is ambiguous. The CDR3 contains 18 residues. Trimming left V 0 bases short and J 2 bases short, with 20 bases between. The germline V gene encodes CDR1 SEHNR and CDR2 FQNEAQ (reference sequence). The CDR3 DNA reads as TGTGCCAGCAGCTTAGCAGTGGGTCCCGACACCTTAGCCTACGAGCAGTACTTC. This translates into CASSLAVGPDTLAYEQYF.

The V and J genes are TRBV30 and TRBJ1-1, with D hard to call. V lost 1 base to trimming and J lost 0 bases, with 9 bases between them. This CDR3 has 14 amino acids. CDR1 and CDR2 (germline): GTSNPN, SVGIG (reference sequence). The CDR3 DNA sequence: TGTGCCTGGAGTGGATTCGGGGTGAACACTGAAGCTTTCTTT. The encoded protein is CAWSGFGVNTEAFF.

The chain is built from TRBV5-6 and TRBJ2-7; TRBD1 matches at 8 bases. Germline assignment: CDR1 SGHDT and CDR2 YYEEEE. The junction had 1 base not matched to a gene; V was cut back by 6 bases and J by 2 bases. The CDR3 extends over 12 amino acids. The CDR3 region has the DNA TGTGCCAGCACAGGGGGCCCCTACGAGCAGTACTTC. Its translation is CASTGGPYEQYF. Based on the CDR3 plus reference TRBV5-6 and TRBJ2-7, the full variable domain is DAGVTQSPTHLIKTRGQQVTLRCSPKSGHDTVSWYQQALGQGPQFIFQYYEEEERQRGNFPDRFSGHQFPNYSSELNVNALLLGDSALYLCASTGGPYEQYFGPGTRLTVT.

This chain links TRBV5-6 with TRBJ2-2; D might be TRBD2 (6 bases). Trimming removed 1 base at V and 4 bases at J, with 11 bases between. This CDR3 is 15 amino acids long. Looked up from germline, CDR1 is SGHDT and CDR2 is YYEEEE. The CDR3 region has the DNA TGTGCCAGCAGCTTGCCTCTCGGGGGCACCGGGGAGCTGTTTTTT. Encoded protein: CASSLPLGGTGELFF.

This clone showed up many times. The chain recombines TRBV2 with TRBJ2-7; tentatively, D is TRBD1 (5 bases). Germline loops: CDR1 SNHLY, CDR2 FYNNEI. V lost 6 bases and J 3 bases, leaving 9 bases between the germline ends. This CDR3 has 12 residues. The CDR3 sequence is CASRGDSYEQYF. As DNA, the CDR3 is TGTGCCAGCAGAGGCGACAGCTACGAGCAGTACTTC.

The chain has TRBV29-1 and TRBJ2-1; 8 nucleotides align to TRBD2. V was clipped by 4 bases and J by 10 bases; unmatched bases: 12. The CDR3 totals 14 residues. Looked up from germline, CDR1 is SQVTM and CDR2 is ANQGSEA. As DNA, the CDR3 is TGCAGCGTTGCTCTAGCGGGCGCGTCGGGGGAGCAGTTCTTC. The encoded protein is CSVALAGASGEQFF.

This chain connects TRBV3-1 (or the pseudogene TRBV3-2) to TRBJ2-5; D unclear. The germline V gene encodes CDR1 LGHDT and CDR2 YNNKEL (reference sequence). There are 13 residues in the CDR3. Trimming removed 0 bases from V and 0 bases from J, with 2 bases in between. The CDR3 spells CASSQDDQETQYF. In DNA, the CDR3 is TGTGCCAGCAGCCAAGACGACCAAGAGACCCAGTACTTC.

J is TRBJ1-5 and V is TRBV4-1, with 8 bases matching TRBD1. With V trimmed by 2 bases and J by 5 bases, 2 bases remained unmatched. Germline V gene lookup returns CDR1 MGHRA and CDR2 YSYEKL. This CDR3 region has 14 residues. The CDR3 region is CASSQSQGDQPQHF. DNA for the CDR3: TGCGCCAGCAGCCAATCACAGGGGGATCAGCCCCAGCATTTT.

This rearrangement joins TRBV2 to TRBJ2-7; D ambiguous. With 1 base removed from V and 3 bases from J, the gap between germline ends came to 13 bases. CDR3 length: 15 amino acids. Germline assignment: CDR1 SNHLY and CDR2 FYNNEI. CDR3 nucleotides: TGTGCCAGCAGTGAAGACAGCAACTTAGTCTACGAGCAGTACTTC. Its translation is CASSEDSNLVYEQYF.

This rearrangement joins TRBV27 to TRBJ2-6; D remains ambiguous. V shed 1 base and J shed 0 bases, with 7 bases lying between them. In germline, CDR1 is MNHEY, CDR2 SMNVEV (reference sequence). The CDR3 has 16 amino acids. This chain's CDR3 is CASSLYSSSGANVLTF. Here the CDR3 DNA reads TGTGCCAGCAGTTTATATTCTAGCTCTGGGGCCAACGTCCTGACTTTC. Filled out from reference TRBV27 and TRBJ2-6, the complete variable domain reads EAQVTQNPRYLITVTGKKLTVTCSQNMNHEYMSWYRQDPGLGLRQIYYSMNVEVTDKGDVPEGYKVSRKEKRNFPLILESPSPNQTSLYFCASSLYSSSGANVLTFGAGSRLTVL.